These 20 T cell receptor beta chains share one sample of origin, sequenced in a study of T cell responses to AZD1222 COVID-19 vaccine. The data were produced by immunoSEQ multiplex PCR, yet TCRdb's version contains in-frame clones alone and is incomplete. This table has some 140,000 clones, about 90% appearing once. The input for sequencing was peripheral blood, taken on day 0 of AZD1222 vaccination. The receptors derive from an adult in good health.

The CDR3 DNA sequence: TGCGCCAGCAGCCAGGGAAACAGGGTACTCACCGGGGAGCTGTTTTTT. Translating it yields CASSQGNRVLTGELFF. V is TRBV4-1 and J is TRBJ2-2, with D maybe TRBD1 (6 bases). The CDR3 is made up of 16 amino acids. The germline V gene encodes CDR1 MGHRA and CDR2 YSYEKL. V lost 3 bases to trimming and J lost 4 bases, with 15 bases between them.

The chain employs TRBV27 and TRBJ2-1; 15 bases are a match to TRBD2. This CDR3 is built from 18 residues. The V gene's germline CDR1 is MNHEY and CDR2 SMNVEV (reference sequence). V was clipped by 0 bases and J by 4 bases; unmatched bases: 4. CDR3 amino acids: CASSLSGTSGRYYNEQFF. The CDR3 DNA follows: TGTGCCAGCAGTTTATCGGGGACTAGCGGGAGGTATTACAATGAGCAGTTCTTC.

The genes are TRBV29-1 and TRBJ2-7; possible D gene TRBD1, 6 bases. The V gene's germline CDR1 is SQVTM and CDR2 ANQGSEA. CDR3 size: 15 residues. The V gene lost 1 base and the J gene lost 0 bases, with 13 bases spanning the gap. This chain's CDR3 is CSVEGLQGSSYEQYF. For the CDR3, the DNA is TGCAGCGTTGAAGGGTTACAGGGAAGCTCCTACGAGCAGTACTTC.

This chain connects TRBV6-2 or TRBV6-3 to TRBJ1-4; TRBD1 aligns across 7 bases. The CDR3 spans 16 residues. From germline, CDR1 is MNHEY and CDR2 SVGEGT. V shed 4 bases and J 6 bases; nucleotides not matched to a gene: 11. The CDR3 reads CASSWETGKVDEKLFF. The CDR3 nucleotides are TGTGCCAGCAGTTGGGAGACAGGGAAGGTAGATGAAAAACTGTTTTTT.

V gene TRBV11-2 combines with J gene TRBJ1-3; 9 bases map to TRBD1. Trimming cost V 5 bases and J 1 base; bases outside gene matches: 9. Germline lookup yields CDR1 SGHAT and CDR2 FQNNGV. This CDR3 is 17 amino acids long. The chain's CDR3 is CASSIRQGGLSGNTIYF. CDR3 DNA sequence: TGTGCCAGCAGCATCCGACAGGGGGGATTATCTGGAAACACCATATATTTT.

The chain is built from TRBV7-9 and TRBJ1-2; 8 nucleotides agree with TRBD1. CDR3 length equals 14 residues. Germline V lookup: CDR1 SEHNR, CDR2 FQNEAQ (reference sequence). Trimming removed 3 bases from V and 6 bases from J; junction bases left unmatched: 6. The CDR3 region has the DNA TGTGCCAGCAGCTTGACAGGGGTTGGAAATGGCTACACCTTC. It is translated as CASSLTGVGNGYTF.

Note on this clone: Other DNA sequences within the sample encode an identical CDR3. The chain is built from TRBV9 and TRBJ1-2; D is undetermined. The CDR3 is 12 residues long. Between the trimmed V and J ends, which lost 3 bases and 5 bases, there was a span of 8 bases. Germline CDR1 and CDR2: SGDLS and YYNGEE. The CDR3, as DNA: TGTGCCAGCAGCGATCGGGTTTATGGCTACACCTTC. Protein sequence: CASSDRVYGYTF.

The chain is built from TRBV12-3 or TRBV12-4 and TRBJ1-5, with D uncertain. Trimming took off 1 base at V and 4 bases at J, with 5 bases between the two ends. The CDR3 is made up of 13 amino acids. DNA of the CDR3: TGTGCCAGCAGTTTAGGCCTAAATCAGCCCCAGCATTTT. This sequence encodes CASSLGLNQPQHF.

The CDR3 spells CAIQWGNTGELFF. DNA of the CDR3: TGTGCCATCCAATGGGGAAACACCGGGGAGCTGTTTTTT. This sequence joins TRBV24-1 and TRBJ2-2; the D is unclear. V was pared by 11 bases and J by 2 bases, with 11 bases between. The CDR3 is 13 residues long. Germline V gene lookup returns CDR1 KGHDR and CDR2 SFDVKD.

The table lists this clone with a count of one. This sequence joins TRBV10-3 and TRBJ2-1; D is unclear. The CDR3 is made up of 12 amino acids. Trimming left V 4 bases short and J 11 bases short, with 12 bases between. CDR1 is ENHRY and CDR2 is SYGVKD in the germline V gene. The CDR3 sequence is CAISAGKAQQFF. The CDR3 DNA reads TGTGCCATCAGTGCCGGAAAAGCACAGCAGTTCTTC.

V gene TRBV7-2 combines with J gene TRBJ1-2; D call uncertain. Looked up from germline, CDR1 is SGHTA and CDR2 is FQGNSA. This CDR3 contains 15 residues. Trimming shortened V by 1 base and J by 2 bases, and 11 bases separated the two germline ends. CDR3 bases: TGTGCCAGCAGCTTAGGCCTAAATCCCAACTATGGCTACACCTTC. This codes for CASSLGLNPNYGYTF.

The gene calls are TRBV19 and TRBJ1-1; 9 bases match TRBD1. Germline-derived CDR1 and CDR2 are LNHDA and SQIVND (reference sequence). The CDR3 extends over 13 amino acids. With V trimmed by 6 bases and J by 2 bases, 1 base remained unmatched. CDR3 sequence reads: CASRDRGNTEAFF. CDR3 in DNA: TGTGCCAGTAGGGACAGGGGTAACACTGAAGCTTTCTTT.

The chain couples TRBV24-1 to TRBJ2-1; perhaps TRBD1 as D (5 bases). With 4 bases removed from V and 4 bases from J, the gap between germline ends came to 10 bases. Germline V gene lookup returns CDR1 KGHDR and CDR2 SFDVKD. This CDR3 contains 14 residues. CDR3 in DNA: TGTGCCACCAGTGACACGACAGTATACAATGAGCAGTTCTTC. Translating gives CATSDTTVYNEQFF.

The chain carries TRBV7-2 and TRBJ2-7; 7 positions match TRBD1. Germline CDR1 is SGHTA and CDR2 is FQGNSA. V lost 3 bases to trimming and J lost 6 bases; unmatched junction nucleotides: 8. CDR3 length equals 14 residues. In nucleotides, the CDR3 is TGTGCCAGCAGCTTCGGGCAGGGGGTCGCCGAGCAGTACTTC. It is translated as CASSFGQGVAEQYF.

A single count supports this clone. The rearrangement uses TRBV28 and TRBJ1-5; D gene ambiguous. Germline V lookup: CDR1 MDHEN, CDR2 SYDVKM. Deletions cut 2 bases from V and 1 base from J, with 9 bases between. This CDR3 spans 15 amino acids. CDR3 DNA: TGTGCCAGCAGTTTAGGAGGGCTCAGCAATCAGCCCCAGCATTTT. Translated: CASSLGGLSNQPQHF.

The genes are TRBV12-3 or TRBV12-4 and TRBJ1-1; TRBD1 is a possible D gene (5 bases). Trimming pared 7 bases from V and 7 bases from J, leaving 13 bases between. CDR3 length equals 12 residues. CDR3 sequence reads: CASTLGVFEAFF. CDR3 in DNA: TGTGCCAGCACCTTGGGGGTCTTTGAAGCTTTCTTT.

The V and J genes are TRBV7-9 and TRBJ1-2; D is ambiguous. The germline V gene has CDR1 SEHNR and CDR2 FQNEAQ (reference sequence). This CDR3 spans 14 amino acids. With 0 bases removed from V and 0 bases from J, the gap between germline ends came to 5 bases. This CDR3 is CASSLASTNYGYTF. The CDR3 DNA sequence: TGTGCCAGCAGCTTAGCGAGTACTAACTATGGCTACACCTTC.

Here the CDR3 DNA reads TGTGCCAGCACCCTGTTTAAGACTGAAGCTTTCTTT. Its translation: CASTLFKTEAFF. The chain recombines TRBV12-3 or TRBV12-4 with TRBJ1-1; D gene uncertain. V lost 7 bases, J lost 5 bases, and 11 bases lay in between. The CDR3 runs to 12 residues.

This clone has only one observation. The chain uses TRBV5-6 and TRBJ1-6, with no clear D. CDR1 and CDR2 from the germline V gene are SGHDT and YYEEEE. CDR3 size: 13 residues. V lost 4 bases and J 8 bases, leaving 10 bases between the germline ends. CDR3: CASSLDMDSPLHF. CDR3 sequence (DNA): TGTGCCAGCAGCCTAGATATGGATTCACCCCTCCACTTT.

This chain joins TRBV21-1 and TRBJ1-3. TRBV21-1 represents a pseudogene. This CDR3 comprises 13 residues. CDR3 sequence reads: CAIPSWNGNTIYF. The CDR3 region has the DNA TGTGCCATTCCGTCCTGGAATGGAAACACCATATATTTT.